This TCR beta chain was captured in a study of read filtering for tumor transcriptome and immune sequencing. Study context: By R-ISS, stages I, II and III held about 8, 15 and 7 patients.

The library was built from roughly 400 ng RNA with molecular barcoded adaptors for alpha/delta and beta/gamma chains. TCRdb called the reads again in MiXCR, with one record for every CDR3 protein. The sample contains about 27,000 distinct CDR3 sequences, 14% of which appear only once. Germline lookup yields CDR1 DFQATT and CDR2 SNEGSKA (reference sequence). This CDR3 contains 15 residues. V shed 6 bases and J 4 bases; nucleotides not matched to a gene: 7. Many counts were recorded for this clonotype. This clonotype was obtained from a donor over 35 with multiple myeloma. The chain combines TRBV20-1 with TRBJ2-6; 9 nucleotides align to TRBD2. The sequencing input was a population of CD138-negative cells sorted from bone marrow. The CDR3 nucleotides read TGCAGTGCAGTAGCGGGAGCGGGGGGGGCCAACGTCCTGACTTTC. It codes for CSAVAGAGGANVLTF.